Below are 16 T cell receptor beta chains sequenced from a single sample in a study of PD-L1 blockade in urothelial cancer. Time point reported: pretreatment peripheral blood. Sequencing used immunoSEQ multiplex PCR; TCRdb keeps in-frame clones, though not all of them. The data hold 130,000 or so clones, with roughly 83% observed a single time. The material sequenced was PBMCs, taken around atezolizumab (anti-PD-L1) treatment. All receptors derive from a man aged 45-65 years with urothelial cancer.

The rearrangement joins TRBV7-3 to TRBJ2-2; 7 nucleotides match TRBD1. The V gene's germline CDR1 is SGHTA and CDR2 FQGTGA. CDR3 size: 17 residues. The junction had 11 bases not matched to a gene; V was cut back by 5 bases and J by 2 bases. The CDR3 nucleotides are TGTGCCAGCAGCCCAGGAACCGGGACAGTCAACACCGGGGAGCTGTTTTTT. It specifies CASSPGTGTVNTGELFF.

As for this clone: Its ends do not fully match the called genes, so a read error is possible. This chain uses TRBV2 with TRBJ2-5; 12 nucleotides align to TRBD2. The CDR3 length is 16 residues. The germline gives CDR1 SNHLY, CDR2 FYNNEI. CDR3 coding DNA: TGTGCCAGCAGCGAAGGACTAGCGGGACGCCAAGAGACCCAGTACTTC. This encodes CASSEGLAGRQETQYF.

This chain uses TRBV7-2 with TRBJ2-7, with 9 nucleotides matching TRBD2. V dropped 0 bases and J dropped 3; count of bases not matched to a gene: 6. This CDR3 spans 16 amino acids. The germline CDR1 and CDR2 sequences are SGHTA and FQGNSA. The CDR3 DNA reads as TGTGCCAGCAGCTTAGCGTGGGGACTAGCCATCTACGAGCAGTACTTC. Amino acid sequence: CASSLAWGLAIYEQYF.

The chain links TRBV5-4 to TRBJ2-3; D unresolved. The CDR3 loop spans 12 amino acids. V shed 4 bases and J shed 7 bases, with 10 bases lying between them. Germline V gene lookup returns CDR1 SGHNT and CDR2 YYREEE (reference sequence). The CDR3 sequence: CASSPYENTQYF. Here the CDR3 DNA reads TGTGCCAGCAGCCCGTATGAGAATACGCAGTATTTT.

The table lists this clone with a few counts. The chain links TRBV27 to TRBJ2-5; D perhaps matches TRBD2 (5 bases). CDR1 MNHEY and CDR2 SMNVEV come from the germline V gene (reference sequence). The CDR3 covers 15 residues. V shed 2 bases and J shed 5 bases, with 15 bases lying between them. This CDR3 reads CASSLGGHSGETQYF. CDR3 in DNA: TGTGCCAGCAGTTTAGGAGGCCATTCGGGGGAGACCCAGTACTTC.

The chain couples TRBV28 to TRBJ2-3; TRBD2 agrees at 7 bases. Germline CDR1 is MDHEN and CDR2 is SYDVKM. The CDR3 is 16 amino acids. V shed 3 bases, J shed 0 bases, and the junction held 6 bases outside the gene matches. CDR3 region: CASSFPSGVSTDTQYF. CDR3 in DNA: TGTGCCAGCAGTTTTCCTAGCGGAGTGAGCACAGATACGCAGTATTTT.

CDR3 nucleotides: TGTGCCAGCAGCCCTGGGACTAGCGGGCTCACAGATACGCAGTATTTT. Its protein product is CASSPGTSGLTDTQYF. This chain connects TRBV7-9 to TRBJ2-3, with 12 positions matching TRBD2. CDR1 and CDR2 (germline): SEHNR, FQNEAQ (reference sequence). This CDR3 is 16 amino acids long. Trimming cost V 5 bases and J 2 bases; bases outside gene matches: 5.

CDR3 in DNA: TGTGCCAGCAGCGTAGATGGGGCCCCCTACGAGCAGTACTTC. Translation gives CASSVDGAPYEQYF. The genes are TRBV9 and TRBJ2-7; the D gene is possibly TRBD1 (5 bases). This CDR3 region has 14 residues. CDR1 is SGDLS, CDR2 YYNGEE, per germline. V gave up 0 bases and J gave up 2 bases, with 9 bases separating them.

The chain joins TRBV6-1 to TRBJ1-2; unclear D gene. Germline lookup yields CDR1 MNHNS and CDR2 SASEGT. CDR3 size: 13 residues. The V and J ends lost 6 bases and 10 bases respectively, with 18 bases between them. DNA of the CDR3: TGTGCCAGCAGACTTGGAGGATTTCCCCACTACACCTTC. Translation: CASRLGGFPHYTF.

The J gene is TRBJ2-4, the V gene TRBV6-1, with D uncertain. Between the trimmed V and J ends, which lost 2 bases and 0 bases, there was a span of 11 bases. The CDR3 spans 16 residues. CDR1 MNHNS and CDR2 SASEGT come from the germline V gene. CDR3: CASSENYQLAKNIQYF. DNA for the CDR3: TGTGCCAGCAGTGAAAACTACCAGTTAGCCAAAAACATTCAGTACTTC.

This rearrangement joins TRBV5-1 to TRBJ2-3, with 7 bases fitting TRBD2. The CDR3 extends over 18 amino acids. The junction had 12 bases not matched to a gene; V was cut back by 1 base and J by 1 base. Germline-derived CDR1 and CDR2 are SGHRS and YFSETQ. The CDR3 coding sequence is TGCGCCAGCAGCTTGTCGGGCGTGGGTAGCGGGCGCACAGATACGCAGTATTTT. This encodes CASSLSGVGSGRTDTQYF. Filled out from reference TRBV5-1 and TRBJ2-3, the complete variable domain reads KAGVTQTPRYLIKTRGQQVTLSCSPISGHRSVSWYQQTPGQGLQFLFEYFSETQRNKGNFPGRFSGRQFSNSRSEMNVSTLELGDSALYLCASSLSGVGSGRTDTQYFGPGTRLTVL.

Only one count was recorded for this clone. The gene calls are TRBV5-4 and TRBJ2-1; tentatively, D is TRBD2 (6 bases). V shed 9 bases and J shed 5 bases, with 21 bases lying between them. The CDR3 length is 15 residues. Germline V gene data show CDR1 as SGHNT and CDR2 as YYREEE (reference sequence). CDR3 sequence: CAIEKRGSGNNEQFF. CDR3 DNA sequence: TGTGCCATCGAGAAACGGGGTAGCGGAAACAATGAGCAGTTCTTC.

This clone was seen just once. The chain links TRBV11-2 to TRBJ2-2; D gene unclear. The CDR3 runs 14 residues. The ends were cut back, 6 bases at V and 2 bases at J, with 10 bases in the middle. The germline V gene encodes CDR1 SGHAT and CDR2 FQNNGV. CDR3 region: CASRFGSNTGELFF. The CDR3 DNA reads TGTGCCAGCAGGTTCGGGTCAAACACCGGGGAGCTGTTTTTT.

Of note for this clone: An end of the junction differs from the germline gene, which may be a read error. The chain joins TRBV5-1 to TRBJ1-2; tentatively, D is TRBD1 (6 bases). The CDR3 is 17 amino acids. Looked up from germline, CDR1 is SGHRS and CDR2 is YFSETQ. The CDR3 sequence: CASSLGQSYRTNYGYTF. The CDR3 DNA reads as TGCGCCAGCAGTTTGGGACAATCTTACAGGACTAACTATGGCTACACCTTC.

This clone was seen only once. The rearrangement joins TRBV7-2 to TRBJ1-3; D remains ambiguous. The germline V and J ends were trimmed by 4 bases and 0 bases, with 13 bases remaining between them. Germline CDR1 SGHTA, CDR2 FQGNSA. This CDR3 is 16 amino acids long. The CDR3: CASSWAVGSSGNTIYF. As DNA, the CDR3 is TGTGCCAGCAGCTGGGCTGTCGGGAGCTCTGGAAACACCATATATTTT.

V is TRBV2 and J is TRBJ1-6; no clear D. V lost 8 bases and J 10 bases, leaving 15 bases between the germline ends. The CDR3 is made up of 13 amino acids. In germline, CDR1 is SNHLY, CDR2 FYNNEI. The CDR3 sequence: CASRENHGSPLHF. The CDR3 region has the DNA TGTGCCAGCCGGGAGAACCATGGGTCACCCCTCCACTTT.